The T cell receptor beta chain described here comes from a study of monozygotic twins with inflammatory bowel disease. Making cDNA involved eight separate reactions per sample. Molecular identifiers with 6-nucleotide sample barcodes were added during cDNA synthesis via template switching. Using the 5' RACE reads, TCRdb records one entry per CDR3 protein without DNA. The data include some 150,000 distinct CDR3 sequences; the top ten clones carry 2% to 3%. Study results and caveats: IBD patients showed reduced TCRbeta diversity (inverse Simpson) versus healthy co-twins.

CDR1 MNHEY and CDR2 SMNVEV come from the germline V gene (reference sequence). This CDR3 has 15 amino acids. On this clonotype itself: Its antigen remains unknown.

The TCR sequence derives from a human donor with ulcerative colitis or Crohn's disease, or a healthy co-twin of an affected twin (not recorded which). The V gene is TRBV27, the J gene TRBJ2-1; the D call of TRBD1 rests on TCRdb alone, since no DNA is present to check it. The sample taken for sequencing was blood. Here the CDR3 reads CASSFGRASYNEQFF.